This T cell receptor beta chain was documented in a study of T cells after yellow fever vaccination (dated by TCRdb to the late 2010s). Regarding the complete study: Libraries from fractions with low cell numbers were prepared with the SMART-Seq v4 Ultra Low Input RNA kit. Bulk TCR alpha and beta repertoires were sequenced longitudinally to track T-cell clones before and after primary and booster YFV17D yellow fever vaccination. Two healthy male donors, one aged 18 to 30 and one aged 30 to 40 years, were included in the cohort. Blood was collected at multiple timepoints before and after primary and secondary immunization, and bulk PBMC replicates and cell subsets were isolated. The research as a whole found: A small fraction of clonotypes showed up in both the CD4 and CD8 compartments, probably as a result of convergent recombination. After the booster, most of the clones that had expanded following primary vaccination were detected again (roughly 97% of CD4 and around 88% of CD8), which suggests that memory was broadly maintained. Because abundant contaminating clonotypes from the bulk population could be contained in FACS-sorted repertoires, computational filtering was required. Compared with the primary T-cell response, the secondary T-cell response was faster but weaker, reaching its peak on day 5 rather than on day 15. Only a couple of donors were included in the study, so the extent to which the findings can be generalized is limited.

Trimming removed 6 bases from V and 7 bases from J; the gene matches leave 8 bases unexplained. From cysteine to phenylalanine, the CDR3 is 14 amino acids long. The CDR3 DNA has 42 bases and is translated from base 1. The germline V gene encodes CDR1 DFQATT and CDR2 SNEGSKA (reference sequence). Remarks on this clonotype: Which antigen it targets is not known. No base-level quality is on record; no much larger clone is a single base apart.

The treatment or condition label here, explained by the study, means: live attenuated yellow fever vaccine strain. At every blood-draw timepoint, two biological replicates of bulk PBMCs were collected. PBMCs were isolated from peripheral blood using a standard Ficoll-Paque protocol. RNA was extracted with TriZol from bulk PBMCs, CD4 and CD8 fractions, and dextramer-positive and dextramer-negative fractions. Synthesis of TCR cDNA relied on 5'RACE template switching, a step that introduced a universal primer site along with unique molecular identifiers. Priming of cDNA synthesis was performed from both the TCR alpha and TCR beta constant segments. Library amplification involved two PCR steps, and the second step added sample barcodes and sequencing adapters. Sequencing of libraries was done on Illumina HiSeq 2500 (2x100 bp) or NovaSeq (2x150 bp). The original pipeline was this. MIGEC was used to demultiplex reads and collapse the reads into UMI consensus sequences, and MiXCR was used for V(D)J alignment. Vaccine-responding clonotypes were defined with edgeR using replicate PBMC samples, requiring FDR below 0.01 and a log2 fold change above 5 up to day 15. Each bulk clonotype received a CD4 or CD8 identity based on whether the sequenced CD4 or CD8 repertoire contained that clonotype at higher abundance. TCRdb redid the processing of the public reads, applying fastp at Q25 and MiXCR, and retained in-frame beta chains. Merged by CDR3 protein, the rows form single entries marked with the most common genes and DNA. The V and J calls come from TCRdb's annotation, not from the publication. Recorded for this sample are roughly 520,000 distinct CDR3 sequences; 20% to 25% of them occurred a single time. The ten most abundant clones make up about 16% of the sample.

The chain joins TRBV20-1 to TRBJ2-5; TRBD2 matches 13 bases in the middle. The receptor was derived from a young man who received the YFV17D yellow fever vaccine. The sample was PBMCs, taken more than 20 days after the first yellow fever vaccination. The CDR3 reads CSAPTSGGKGTQYF. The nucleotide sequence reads TGCAGTGCCCCGACTAGCGGGGGGAAGGGGACCCAGTACTTC.